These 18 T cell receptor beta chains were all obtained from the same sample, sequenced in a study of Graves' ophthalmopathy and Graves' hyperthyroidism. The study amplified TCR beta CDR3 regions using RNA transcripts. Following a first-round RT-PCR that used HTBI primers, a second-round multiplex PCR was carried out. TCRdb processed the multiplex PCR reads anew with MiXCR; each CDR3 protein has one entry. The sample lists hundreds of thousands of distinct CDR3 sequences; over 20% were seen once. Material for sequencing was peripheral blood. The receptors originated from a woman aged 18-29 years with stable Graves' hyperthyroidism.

The CDR3 DNA sequence: TGTGCCAGCAGTCTTCCAGGGGATGGCTACACCTTC. It yields the protein CASSLPGDGYTF. The V and J genes are TRBV27 and TRBJ1-2, with D possibly TRBD1 on 6 matching bases. V lost 5 bases, J lost 6 bases, and 10 bases lay in between. Looked up from germline, CDR1 is MNHEY and CDR2 is SMNVEV (reference sequence). This CDR3 region has 12 residues.

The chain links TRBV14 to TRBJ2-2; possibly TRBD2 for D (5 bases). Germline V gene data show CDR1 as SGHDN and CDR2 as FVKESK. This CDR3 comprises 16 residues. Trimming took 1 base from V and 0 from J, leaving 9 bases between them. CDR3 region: CASSQGARANTGELFF. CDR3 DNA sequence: TGTGCCAGCAGCCAAGGTGCGCGGGCGAACACCGGGGAGCTGTTTTTT.

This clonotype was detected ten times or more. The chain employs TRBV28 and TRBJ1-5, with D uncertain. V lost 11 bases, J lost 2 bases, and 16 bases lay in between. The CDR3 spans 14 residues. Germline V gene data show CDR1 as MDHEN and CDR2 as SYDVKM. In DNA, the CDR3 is TGTGCCGCAGCTCCCGAGAGGGGCAATCAGCCCCAGCATTTT. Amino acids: CAAAPERGNQPQHF.

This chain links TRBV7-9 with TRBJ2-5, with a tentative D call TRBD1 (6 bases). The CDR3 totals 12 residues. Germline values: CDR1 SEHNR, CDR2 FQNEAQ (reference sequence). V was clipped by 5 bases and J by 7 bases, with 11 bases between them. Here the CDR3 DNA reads TGTGCCAGCAGCGGCAGGGGAGCGACCCAGTACTTC. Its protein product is CASSGRGATQYF. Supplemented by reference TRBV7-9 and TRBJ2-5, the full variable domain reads DTGVSQNPRHKITKRGQNVTFRCDPISEHNRLYWYRQTLGQGPEFLTYFQNEAQLEKSRLLSDRFSAERPKGSFSTLEIQRTEQGDSAMYLCASSGRGATQYFGPGTRLLVL.

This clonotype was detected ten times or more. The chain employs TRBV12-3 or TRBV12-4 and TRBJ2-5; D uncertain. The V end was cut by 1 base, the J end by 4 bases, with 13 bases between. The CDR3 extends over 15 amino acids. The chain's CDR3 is CASSLDRSPGETQYF. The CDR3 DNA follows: TGTGCCAGCAGTTTAGATAGGTCCCCGGGAGAGACCCAGTACTTC.

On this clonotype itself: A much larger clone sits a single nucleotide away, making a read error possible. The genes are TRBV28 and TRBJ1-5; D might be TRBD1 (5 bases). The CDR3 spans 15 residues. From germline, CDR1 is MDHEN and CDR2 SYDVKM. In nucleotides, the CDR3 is TGTGCCAGCAGTAGCCAGGGTCTAGGCAATCAGCCCCGGCATTTT. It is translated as CASSSQGLGNQPRHF.

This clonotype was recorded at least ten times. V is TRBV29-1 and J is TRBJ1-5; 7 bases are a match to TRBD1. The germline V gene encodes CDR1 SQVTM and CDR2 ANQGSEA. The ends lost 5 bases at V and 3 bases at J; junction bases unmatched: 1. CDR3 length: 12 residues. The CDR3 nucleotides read TGCAGCGTTACAGGGGACAATCAGCCCCAGCATTTT. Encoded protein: CSVTGDNQPQHF.

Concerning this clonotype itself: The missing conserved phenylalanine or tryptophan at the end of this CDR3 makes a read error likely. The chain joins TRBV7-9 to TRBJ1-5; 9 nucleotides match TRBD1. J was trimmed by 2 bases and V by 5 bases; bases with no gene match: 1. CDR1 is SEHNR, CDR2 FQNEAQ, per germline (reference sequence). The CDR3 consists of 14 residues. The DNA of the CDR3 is TGTGCCAGCAGCCGGACAGGGGGCAATCAGCCCCAGCATGTT. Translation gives CASSRTGGNQPQHV.

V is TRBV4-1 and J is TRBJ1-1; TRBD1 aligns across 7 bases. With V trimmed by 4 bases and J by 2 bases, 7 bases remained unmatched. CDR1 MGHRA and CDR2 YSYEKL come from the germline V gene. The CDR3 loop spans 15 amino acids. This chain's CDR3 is CASSLSGQVNTEAFF. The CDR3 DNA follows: TGCGCCAGCAGCCTTTCCGGACAGGTAAACACTGAAGCTTTCTTT.

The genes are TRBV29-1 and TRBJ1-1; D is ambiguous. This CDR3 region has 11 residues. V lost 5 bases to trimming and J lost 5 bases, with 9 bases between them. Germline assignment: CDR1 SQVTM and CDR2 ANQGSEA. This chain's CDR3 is CSVTPDTEAFF. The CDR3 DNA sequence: TGCAGCGTTACACCAGATACTGAAGCTTTCTTT.

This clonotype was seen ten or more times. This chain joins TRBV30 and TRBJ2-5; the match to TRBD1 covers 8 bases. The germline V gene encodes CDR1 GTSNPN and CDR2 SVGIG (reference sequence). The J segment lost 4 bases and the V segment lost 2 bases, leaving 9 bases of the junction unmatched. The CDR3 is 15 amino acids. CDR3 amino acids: CAWSWGQGARETQYF. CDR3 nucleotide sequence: TGTGCCTGGAGTTGGGGCCAGGGGGCGCGAGAGACCCAGTACTTC.

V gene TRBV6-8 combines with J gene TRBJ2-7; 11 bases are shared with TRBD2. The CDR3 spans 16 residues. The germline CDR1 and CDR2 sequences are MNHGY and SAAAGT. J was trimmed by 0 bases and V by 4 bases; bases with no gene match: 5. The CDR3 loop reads CASSSTSGGSSYEQYF. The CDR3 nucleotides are TGTGCCAGCAGTTCTACTAGCGGGGGCAGCTCCTACGAGCAGTACTTC.

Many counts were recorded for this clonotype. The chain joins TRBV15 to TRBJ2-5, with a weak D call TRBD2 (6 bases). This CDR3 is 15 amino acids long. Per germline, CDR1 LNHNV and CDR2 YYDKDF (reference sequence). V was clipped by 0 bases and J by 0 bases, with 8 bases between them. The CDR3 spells CATSRDRGNQETQYF. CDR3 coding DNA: TGTGCCACCAGCAGAGATCGCGGGAACCAAGAGACCCAGTACTTC.

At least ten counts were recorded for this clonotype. The CDR3 sequence: CASSYTVSTAQYF. The DNA of the CDR3 is TGTGCCAGCAGTTATACCGTATCAACGGCCCAGTACTTC. This chain joins TRBV6-2 or TRBV6-3 and TRBJ2-5, with no clear D. Germline CDR1 MNHEY, CDR2 SVGEGT. Trimming stripped 3 bases from V and 9 bases from J, with 14 bases between. CDR3 length: 13 residues.

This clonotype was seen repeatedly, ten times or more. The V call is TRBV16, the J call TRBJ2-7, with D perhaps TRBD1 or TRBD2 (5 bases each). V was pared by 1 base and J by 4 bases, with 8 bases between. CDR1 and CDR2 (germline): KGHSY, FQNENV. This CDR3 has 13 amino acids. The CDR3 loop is CASSQWDGYEQYF. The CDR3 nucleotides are TGTGCCAGCAGCCAATGGGACGGGTACGAGCAGTACTTC.

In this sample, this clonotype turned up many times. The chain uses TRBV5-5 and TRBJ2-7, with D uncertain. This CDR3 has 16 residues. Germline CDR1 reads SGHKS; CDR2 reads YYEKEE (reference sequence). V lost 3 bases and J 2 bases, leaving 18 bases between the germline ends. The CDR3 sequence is CASSSGRGLGTYEQYF. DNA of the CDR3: TGTGCCAGCAGCTCGGGTCGAGGTCTGGGGACCTACGAGCAGTACTTC.

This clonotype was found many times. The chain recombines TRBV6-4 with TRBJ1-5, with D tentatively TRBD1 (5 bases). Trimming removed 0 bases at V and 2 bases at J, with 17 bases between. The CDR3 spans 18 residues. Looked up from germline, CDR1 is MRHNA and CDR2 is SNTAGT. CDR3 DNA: TGTGCCAGCAGTGACTCCCATCGCAGGGAGGTGGGCAATCAGCCCCAGCATTTT. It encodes CASSDSHRREVGNQPQHF.

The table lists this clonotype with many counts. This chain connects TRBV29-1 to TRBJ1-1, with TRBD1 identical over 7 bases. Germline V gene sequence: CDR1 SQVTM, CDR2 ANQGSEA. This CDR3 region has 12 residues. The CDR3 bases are TGCGGCGGGGACAGCATGAACACTGAAGCTTTCTTT. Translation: CGGDSMNTEAFF.